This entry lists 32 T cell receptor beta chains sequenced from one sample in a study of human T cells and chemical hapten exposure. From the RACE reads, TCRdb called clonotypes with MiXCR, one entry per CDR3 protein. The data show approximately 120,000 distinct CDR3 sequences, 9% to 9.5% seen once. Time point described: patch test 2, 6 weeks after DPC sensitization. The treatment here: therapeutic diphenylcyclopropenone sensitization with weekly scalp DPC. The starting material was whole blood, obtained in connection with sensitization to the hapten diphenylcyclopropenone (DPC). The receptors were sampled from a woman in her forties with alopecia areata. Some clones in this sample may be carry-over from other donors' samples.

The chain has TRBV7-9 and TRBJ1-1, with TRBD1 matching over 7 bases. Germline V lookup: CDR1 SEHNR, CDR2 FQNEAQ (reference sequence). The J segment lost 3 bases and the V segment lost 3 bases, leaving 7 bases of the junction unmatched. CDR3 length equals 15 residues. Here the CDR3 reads CASSFGDRADTEAFF. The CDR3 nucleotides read TGTGCCAGCAGCTTTGGGGACAGAGCGGACACTGAAGCTTTCTTT.

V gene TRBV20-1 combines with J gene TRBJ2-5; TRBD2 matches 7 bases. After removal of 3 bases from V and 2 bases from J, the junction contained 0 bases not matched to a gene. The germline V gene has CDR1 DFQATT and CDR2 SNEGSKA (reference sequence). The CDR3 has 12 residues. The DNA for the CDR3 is TGCAGTGCTAGGGGGGGGCAAGAGACCCAGTACTTC. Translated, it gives CSARGGQETQYF.

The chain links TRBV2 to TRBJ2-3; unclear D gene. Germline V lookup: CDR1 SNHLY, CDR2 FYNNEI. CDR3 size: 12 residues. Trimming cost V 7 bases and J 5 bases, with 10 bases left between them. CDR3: CASKTNVDTQYF. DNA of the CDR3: TGTGCCAGCAAGACGAACGTAGATACGCAGTATTTT.

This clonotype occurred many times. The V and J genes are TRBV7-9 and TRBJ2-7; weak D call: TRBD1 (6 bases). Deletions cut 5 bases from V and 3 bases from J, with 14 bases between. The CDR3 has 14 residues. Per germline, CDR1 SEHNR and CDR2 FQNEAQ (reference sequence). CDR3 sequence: CASSPMGAGYEQYF. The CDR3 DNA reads TGTGCCAGCAGCCCAATGGGGGCCGGCTACGAGCAGTACTTC.

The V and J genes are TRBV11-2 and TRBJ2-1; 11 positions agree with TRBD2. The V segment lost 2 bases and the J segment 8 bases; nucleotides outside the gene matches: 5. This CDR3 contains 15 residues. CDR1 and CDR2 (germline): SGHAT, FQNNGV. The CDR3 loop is CASSLRGLAEDEQFF. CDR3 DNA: TGTGCCAGCAGCTTAAGGGGACTAGCGGAGGATGAGCAGTTCTTC.

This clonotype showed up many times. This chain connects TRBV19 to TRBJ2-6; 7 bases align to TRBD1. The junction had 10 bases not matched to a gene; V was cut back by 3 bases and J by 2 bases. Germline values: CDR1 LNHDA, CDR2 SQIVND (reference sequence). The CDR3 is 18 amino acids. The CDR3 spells CASSIYAAGGAGANVLTF. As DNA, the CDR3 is TGTGCCAGTAGTATTTACGCGGCAGGGGGAGCTGGGGCCAACGTCCTGACTTTC. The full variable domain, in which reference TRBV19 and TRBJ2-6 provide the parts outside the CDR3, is DGGITQSPKYLFRKEGQNVTLSCEQNLNHDAMYWYRQDPGQGLRLIYYSQIVNDFQKGDIAEGYSVSREKKESFPLTVTSAQKNPTAFYLCASSIYAAGGAGANVLTFGAGSRLTVL.

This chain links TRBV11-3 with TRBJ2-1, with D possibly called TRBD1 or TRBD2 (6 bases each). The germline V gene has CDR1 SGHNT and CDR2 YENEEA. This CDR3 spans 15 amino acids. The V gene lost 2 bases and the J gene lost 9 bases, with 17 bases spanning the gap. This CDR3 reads CASSLLSGGQGEQFF. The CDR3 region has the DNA TGTGCCAGCAGCTTACTTAGTGGGGGGCAGGGTGAGCAGTTCTTC.

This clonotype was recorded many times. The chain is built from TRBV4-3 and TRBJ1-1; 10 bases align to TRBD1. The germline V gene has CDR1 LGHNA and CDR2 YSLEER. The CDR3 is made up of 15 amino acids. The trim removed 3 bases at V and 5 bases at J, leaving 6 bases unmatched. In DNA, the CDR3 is TGCGCCAGCAGCCACCCGACAGGGGGCAAAACTGAAGCTTTCTTT. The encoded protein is CASSHPTGGKTEAFF.

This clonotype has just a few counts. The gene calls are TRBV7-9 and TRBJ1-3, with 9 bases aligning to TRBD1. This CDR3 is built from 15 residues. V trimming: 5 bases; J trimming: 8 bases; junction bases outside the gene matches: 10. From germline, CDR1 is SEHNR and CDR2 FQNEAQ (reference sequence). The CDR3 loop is CASSTFGTGPYTIYF. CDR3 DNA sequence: TGTGCCAGCAGCACCTTTGGGACAGGGCCCTACACCATATATTTT.

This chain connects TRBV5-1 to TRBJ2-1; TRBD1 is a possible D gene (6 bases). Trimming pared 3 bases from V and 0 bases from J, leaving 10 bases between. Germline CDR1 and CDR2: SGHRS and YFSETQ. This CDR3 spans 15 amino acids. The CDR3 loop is CASSSNRVSYNEQFF. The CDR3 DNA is TGCGCCAGCAGCTCAAACAGGGTCTCCTACAATGAGCAGTTCTTC.

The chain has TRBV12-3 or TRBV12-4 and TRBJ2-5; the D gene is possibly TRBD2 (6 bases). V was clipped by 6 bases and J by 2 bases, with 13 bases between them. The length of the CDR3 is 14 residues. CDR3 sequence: CASSREEGQETQYF. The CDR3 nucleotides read TGTGCCAGCAGCCGAGAGGAGGGGCAAGAGACCCAGTACTTC.

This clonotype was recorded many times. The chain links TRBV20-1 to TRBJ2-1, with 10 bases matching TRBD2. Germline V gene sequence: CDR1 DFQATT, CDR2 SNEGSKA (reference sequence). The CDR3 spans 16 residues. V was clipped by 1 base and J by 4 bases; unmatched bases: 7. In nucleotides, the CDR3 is TGCAGTGCTAGAGTGGAGCGGGGGGGCCCTTACAATGAGCAGTTCTTC. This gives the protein CSARVERGGPYNEQFF.

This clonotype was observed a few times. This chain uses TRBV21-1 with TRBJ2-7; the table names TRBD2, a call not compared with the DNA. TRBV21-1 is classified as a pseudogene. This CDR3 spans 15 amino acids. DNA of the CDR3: TGTGCCAGCAGCTCTAGCAGCGGGGGGTCCTACGAGCAGTACTTC. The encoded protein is CASSSSSGGSYEQYF.

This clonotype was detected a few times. CDR3: CASLAGIYEQYF. Here the CDR3 DNA reads TGTGCCAGCTTAGCGGGGATCTACGAGCAGTACTTC. The chain joins TRBV2 to TRBJ2-7; 8 bases are shared with TRBD2. This CDR3 comprises 12 residues. Unmatched junction bases numbered 3, after V lost 8 bases and J lost 3 bases. Looked up from germline, CDR1 is SNHLY and CDR2 is FYNNEI.

DNA for the CDR3: TGTGCCAGCAGTTCATTATGGGAGGGGGGCGAGGGGAACACTGAAGCTTTCTTT. Residues: CASSSLWEGGEGNTEAFF. The chain carries TRBV6-6 and TRBJ1-1, with a possible D match to TRBD1 (6 bases). This CDR3 is 18 amino acids long. CDR1 and CDR2 (germline): MNHNY, SVGAGI (reference sequence). V dropped 4 bases and J dropped 1 base, with 22 bases sitting between them.

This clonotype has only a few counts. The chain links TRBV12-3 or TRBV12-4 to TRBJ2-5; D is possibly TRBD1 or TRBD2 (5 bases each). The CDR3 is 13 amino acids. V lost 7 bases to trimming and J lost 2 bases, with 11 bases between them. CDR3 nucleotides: TGTGCCAGCACCCGAGGGGCACAAGAGACCCAGTACTTC. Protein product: CASTRGAQETQYF.

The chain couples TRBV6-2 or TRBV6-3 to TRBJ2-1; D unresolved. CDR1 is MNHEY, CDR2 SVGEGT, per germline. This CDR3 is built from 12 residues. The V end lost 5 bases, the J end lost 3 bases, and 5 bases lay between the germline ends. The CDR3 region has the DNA TGTGCCAGCAGTAAATACTACAATGAGCAGTTCTTC. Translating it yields CASSKYYNEQFF.

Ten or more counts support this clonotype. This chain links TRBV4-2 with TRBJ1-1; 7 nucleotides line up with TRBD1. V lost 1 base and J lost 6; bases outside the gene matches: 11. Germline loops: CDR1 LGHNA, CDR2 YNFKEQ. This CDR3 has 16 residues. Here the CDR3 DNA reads TGTGCCAGCAGCCAAGCCAGCAGGGGGGCCTACGCTGAAGCTTTCTTT. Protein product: CASSQASRGAYAEAFF.

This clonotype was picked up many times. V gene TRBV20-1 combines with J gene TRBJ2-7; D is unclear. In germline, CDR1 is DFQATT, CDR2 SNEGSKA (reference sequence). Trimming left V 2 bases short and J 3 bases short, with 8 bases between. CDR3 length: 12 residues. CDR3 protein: CSARSPGYEQYF. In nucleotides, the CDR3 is TGCAGTGCTAGATCCCCAGGCTACGAGCAGTACTTC.

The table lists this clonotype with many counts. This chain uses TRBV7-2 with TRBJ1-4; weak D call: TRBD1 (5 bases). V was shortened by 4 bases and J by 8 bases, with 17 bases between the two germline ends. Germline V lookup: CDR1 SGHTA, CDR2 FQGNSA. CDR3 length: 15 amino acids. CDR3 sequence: CASSWLGTRGEKLFF. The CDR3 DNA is TGTGCCAGCAGCTGGCTTGGGACCCGAGGGGAAAAACTGTTTTTT.

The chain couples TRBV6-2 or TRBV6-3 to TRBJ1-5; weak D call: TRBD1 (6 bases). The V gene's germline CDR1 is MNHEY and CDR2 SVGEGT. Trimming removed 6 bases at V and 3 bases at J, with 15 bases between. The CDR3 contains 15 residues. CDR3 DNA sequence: TGTGCCAGCAGACTAACGGACAGTTACAATCAGCCCCAGCATTTT. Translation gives CASRLTDSYNQPQHF.

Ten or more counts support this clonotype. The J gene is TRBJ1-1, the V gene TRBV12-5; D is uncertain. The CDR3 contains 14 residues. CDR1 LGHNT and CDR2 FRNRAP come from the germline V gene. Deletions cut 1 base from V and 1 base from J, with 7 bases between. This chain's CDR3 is CASGLAGENTEAFF. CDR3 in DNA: TGTGCTAGTGGTTTGGCGGGAGAGAACACTGAAGCTTTCTTT.

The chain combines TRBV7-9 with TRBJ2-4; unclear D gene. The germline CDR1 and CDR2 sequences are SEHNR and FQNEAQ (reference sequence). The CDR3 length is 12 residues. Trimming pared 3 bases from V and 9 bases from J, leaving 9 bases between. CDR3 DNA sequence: TGTGCCAGCAGCTTCGAATCGGCCATTCAGTACTTC. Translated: CASSFESAIQYF.

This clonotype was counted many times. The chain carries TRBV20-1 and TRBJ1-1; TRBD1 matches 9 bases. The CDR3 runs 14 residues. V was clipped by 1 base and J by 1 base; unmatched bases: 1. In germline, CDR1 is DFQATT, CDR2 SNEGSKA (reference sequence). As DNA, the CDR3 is TGCAGTGCTAGAGTGACAGGGGGGAACACTGAAGCTTTCTTT. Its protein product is CSARVTGGNTEAFF.

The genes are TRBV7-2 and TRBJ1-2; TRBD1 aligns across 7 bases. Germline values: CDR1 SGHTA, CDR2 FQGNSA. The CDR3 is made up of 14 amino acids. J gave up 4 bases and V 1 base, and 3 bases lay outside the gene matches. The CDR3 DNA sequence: TGTGCCAGCAGCTTAGACGGGACAGTCTATGGCTACACCTTC. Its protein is CASSLDGTVYGYTF.

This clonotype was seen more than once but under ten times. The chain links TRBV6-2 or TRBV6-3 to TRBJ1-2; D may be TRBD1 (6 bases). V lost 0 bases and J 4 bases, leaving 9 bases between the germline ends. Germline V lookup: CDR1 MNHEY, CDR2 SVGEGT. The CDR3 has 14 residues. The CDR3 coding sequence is TGTGCCAGCAGTTACTCGGCGACAGGCTATGGCTACACCTTC. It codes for CASSYSATGYGYTF.

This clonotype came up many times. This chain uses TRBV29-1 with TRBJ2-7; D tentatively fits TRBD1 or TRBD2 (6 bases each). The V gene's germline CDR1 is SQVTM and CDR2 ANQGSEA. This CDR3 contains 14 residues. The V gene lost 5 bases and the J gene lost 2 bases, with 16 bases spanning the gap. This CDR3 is CSVRSQGRTYEQYF. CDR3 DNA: TGCAGCGTTCGTTCGCAGGGGAGGACCTACGAGCAGTACTTC.

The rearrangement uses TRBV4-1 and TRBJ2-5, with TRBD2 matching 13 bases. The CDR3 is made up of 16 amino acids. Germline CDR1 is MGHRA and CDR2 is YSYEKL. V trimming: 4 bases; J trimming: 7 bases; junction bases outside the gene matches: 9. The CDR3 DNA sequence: TGCGCCAGCAGCCCCCGACTAGCGGGGGGCCCTCGGACCCAGTACTTC. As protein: CASSPRLAGGPRTQYF.

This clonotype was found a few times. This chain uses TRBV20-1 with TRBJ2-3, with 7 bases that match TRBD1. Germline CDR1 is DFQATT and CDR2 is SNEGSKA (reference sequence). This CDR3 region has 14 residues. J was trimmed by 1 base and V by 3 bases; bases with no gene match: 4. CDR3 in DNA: TGCAGTGCTAGCGTGGGGACAGGCACAGATACGCAGTATTTT. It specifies CSASVGTGTDTQYF.

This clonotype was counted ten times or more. In nucleotides, the CDR3 is TGTGCCAGCAGGACGGGACAGGGCTCCTACGAGCAGTACTTC. Residues: CASRTGQGSYEQYF. This chain joins TRBV6-2 or TRBV6-3 and TRBJ2-7; 9 nucleotides align to TRBD1. The length of the CDR3 is 14 residues. CDR1 is MNHEY, CDR2 SVGEGT, per germline. The J segment lost 0 bases and the V segment lost 6 bases, leaving 3 bases of the junction unmatched.

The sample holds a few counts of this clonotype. CDR3 protein: CASCRDSMNTEAFF. In DNA form, the CDR3 reads TGTGCCAGCTGCCGGGACAGCATGAACACTGAAGCTTTCTTT. The chain employs TRBV18 and TRBJ1-1, with TRBD1 identical over 7 bases. The ends lost 7 bases at V and 0 bases at J; junction bases unmatched: 5. CDR3 length equals 14 residues. The germline gives CDR1 KGHSH, CDR2 LQKENI.

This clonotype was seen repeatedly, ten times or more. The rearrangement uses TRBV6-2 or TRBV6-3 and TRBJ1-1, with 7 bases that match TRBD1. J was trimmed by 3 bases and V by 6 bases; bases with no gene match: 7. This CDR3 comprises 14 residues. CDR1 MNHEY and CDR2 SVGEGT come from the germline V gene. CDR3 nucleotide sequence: TGTGCCAGCAGCGAATACAGGGGAGACACTGAAGCTTTCTTT. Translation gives CASSEYRGDTEAFF.